The rows below give T cell receptor beta chains drawn from one sample of a study of OX40 agonist ivuxolimab in advanced cancers. The repertoire was sequenced with immunoSEQ multiplex PCR; TCRdb's copy has only in-frame clones and lacks some. The data contain roughly 24,000 clones, approximately 83% of them singletons. Here the sequenced sample was CD4+ or CD8+ T cells sorted from blood, taken in a trial of the OX40 agonist ivuxolimab. The receptors here all came from an adult with an advanced solid tumor such as melanoma, head and neck, liver or kidney cancer. Each CDR3 is given with its conserved first and last residue. Fields, in order: CDR3 length, D gene, V gene, clone size, J gene, CDR3 DNA, CDR3 protein. The D gene is left open where the match is weak. The size of a clone is reported for some rows only, either as once, few or many, or as a class for expanded clones.

length: 16
D: -
V: TRBV7-2
size: -
J: TRBJ1-5
DNA: TGTGCCAGCAGCTTAGGTTTCGGGGACAGCAATCAGCCCCAGCATTTT
CDR3: CASSLGFGDSNQPQHF

length: 17
D: -
V: TRBV4-1
size: -
J: TRBJ2-1
DNA: TGCGCCAGCAGCCGGGGACTTCCCCTAGTTTCCTACAATGAGCAGTTCTTC
CDR3: CASSRGLPLVSYNEQFF

length: 14
D: -
V: TRBV6-5
size: -
J: TRBJ2-1
DNA: TGTGCCAGCAGTTACGAGCCAAGGGGTGATGAGCAGTTCTTC
CDR3: CASSYEPRGDEQFF

length: 17
D: -
V: TRBV27
size: -
J: TRBJ2-2
DNA: TGTGCCAGCAGTTTATGGGCGGGGGCCCTGAACACCGGGGAGCTGTTTTTT
CDR3: CASSLWAGALNTGELFF

length: 16
D: -
V: TRBV7-8
size: -
J: TRBJ2-7
DNA: TGTGCCAGCCGGACGTCCGAGACTCCAAAACGATACGAGCAGTACTTC
CDR3: CASRTSETPKRYEQYF

length: 15
D: -
V: TRBV7-2
size: -
J: TRBJ2-6
DNA: TGTGCCAGCAGCCTCGGGGTAGGCGGGGCCAACGTCCTGACTTTC
CDR3: CASSLGVGGANVLTF

length: 15
D: -
V: TRBV5-6
size: -
J: TRBJ1-1
DNA: TGTGCCACTACCCTGGGTCCAGGCTTGAACACTGAAGCTTTCTTT
CDR3: CATTLGPGLNTEAFF

length: 14
D: -
V: TRBV11-3
size: -
J: TRBJ1-1
DNA: TGTGCCAGCAGCTTGGCAGACAGCTACACTGAAGCTTTCTTT
CDR3: CASSLADSYTEAFF

length: 16
D: -
V: TRBV15
size: -
J: TRBJ1-2
DNA: TGTGCCACCAGCAGAGATCCCCTGAACGCGGGGTATGGCTACACCTTC
CDR3: CATSRDPLNAGYGYTF

length: 16
D: TRBD1
V: TRBV28
size: -
J: TRBJ1-4
DNA: TGTGCCAGCAGTCCTCTCGAGGGGGCGGCTAATGAAAAACTGTTTTTT
CDR3: CASSPLEGAANEKLFF

length: 15
D: TRBD1
V: TRBV7-2
size: few
J: TRBJ1-6
DNA: TGTGCCAGCAGATACCCGGGACAGGGGGATTCACCCCTCCACTTT
CDR3: CASRYPGQGDSPLHF

length: 19
D: TRBD1
V: TRBV4-3
size: -
J: TRBJ1-4
DNA: TGCGCCAGCAGCCCCCAATGGACAGGGGGTGGTGCAACTAATGAAAAACTGTTTTTT
CDR3: CASSPQWTGGGATNEKLFF

length: 12
D: -
V: TRBV6-5
size: -
J: TRBJ2-7
DNA: TGTGCCAGCAGTCCGGGATTTTACGAGCAGTACTTC
CDR3: CASSPGFYEQYF

length: 15
D: -
V: TRBV4-3
size: -
J: TRBJ1-6
DNA: TGCGCCAGCAGCCAAGATGCTTTCATGGCTTCACCCCCCCACTTT
CDR3: CASSQDAFMASPPHF

length: 13
D: -
V: TRBV7-2
size: -
J: TRBJ1-5
DNA: TGTGCCAGCAGCTTAGCTCCCCATCAGCCCCAGCATTTT
CDR3: CASSLAPHQPQHF

length: 12
D: -
V: TRBV6-6
size: -
J: TRBJ2-7
DNA: TGTGCCAGCAGTCCACTTGGATCCGAGCAGTACTTC
CDR3: CASSPLGSEQYF

length: 11
D: -
V: TRBV27
size: -
J: TRBJ2-7
DNA: TGTGCCAGCAGTTACTCCCACGAGCAGTACTTC
CDR3: CASSYSHEQYF

length: 15
D: -
V: TRBV11-2
size: few
J: TRBJ2-3
DNA: TGTGCCAGCAGCCCAGAGGGCGGGGTTCCAGATACGCAGTATTTT
CDR3: CASSPEGGVPDTQYF

length: 16
D: TRBD2
V: TRBV27
size: -
J: TRBJ2-1
DNA: TGTGCCAGCAGTGTGGATAGCGGGGGGGACTACAATGAGCAGTTCTTC
CDR3: CASSVDSGGDYNEQFF

length: 12
D: -
V: TRBV4-1
size: -
J: TRBJ2-1
DNA: TGCGCCAGCAGCCAAACCAGCAATGAGCAGTTCTTC
CDR3: CASSQTSNEQFF